These T cell receptor beta chains were read from a single sample in a study of cytomegalovirus exposure and HLA in healthy donors. The protocol was immunoSEQ multiplex PCR, while the TCRdb copy is restricted to in-frame clones and leaves out a portion. The data hold approximately 130,000 clones, with just over 70% observed a single time. The source material was PBMCs. These receptors were taken from a woman aged 55-75 years in good health and CMV-seropositive. CDR3s include the opening cysteine and the closing phenylalanine or tryptophan. Fields, in order: clone size, J gene, V gene, CDR3 protein. Clone size is stated in some rows and not others, as once, few, many or a class when expanded.

>-|TRBJ2-7|TRBV5-1
CASSLERGREQYF
>few|TRBJ2-7|TRBV4-1
CASSHGDRRSYEQYF
>few|TRBJ1-4|TRBV4-1
CASSQDKSAGGSNEKLFF
>-|TRBJ1-6|TRBV7-9
CASSRGQASSYNSPLHF
>-|TRBJ1-1|TRBV7-9
CSSLLGGIRTEAFF
>-|TRBJ2-6|TRBV7-7
CASGLGHSGANVLTF
>once|TRBJ1-1|TRBV6-4
CASSDSHRGTEAFF
>few|TRBJ1-1|TRBV29-1
CSVERPGNTEAFF
>few|TRBJ2-5|TRBV19
CASTTSGGAETQYF
>-|TRBJ1-1|TRBV9
CASSVAPPDTGTEAFF
>once|TRBJ1-4|TRBV5-6
CASSLIATNEKLFF
>few|TRBJ2-7|TRBV7-9
CASSRDGTPYEQYF
>-|TRBJ1-6|TRBV10-1
CASSPGTGNSPLHF
>-|TRBJ2-7|TRBV5-1
CASSLGQGSVSEQYF
>-|TRBJ1-6|TRBV7-9
CSSRAGGRGDNSPLHF
>-|TRBJ2-3|TRBV6-5
CASRPPGQGADTQYF
>once|TRBJ1-2|TRBV19
CASSYDRGYGYTF
>-|TRBJ2-2|TRBV4-1
CASSQRGTDYGELFF
>-|TRBJ2-1|TRBV9
CASSSSSGLMEQFF
>-|TRBJ2-3|TRBV10-2
CASRGGKGGSTDTQYF
>-|TRBJ1-5|TRBV5-1
CASSLQGNQPQHF
>-|TRBJ1-1|TRBV5-4
CASSVQGVNTEAFF
>-|TRBJ1-2|TRBV6-5
CASSYAGIGYGYTF
>-|TRBJ1-2|TRBV29-1
CSVARDYGYTF
>few|TRBJ2-6|TRBV29-1
CSVQQGPGANVLTF
>-|TRBJ2-2|TRBV6-4
CASSVGTGGIGELFF
>-|TRBJ2-1|TRBV4-1
CASSQPSRGQSYNEQFF
>-|TRBJ1-4|TRBV6-5
CASTRVQGEKLFF
>-|TRBJ2-5|TRBV7-7
CASSRGRGSTQETQYF
>-|TRBJ2-7|TRBV7-8
CASSPRRGISYEQYF
>-|TRBJ1-1|TRBV7-9
CASSLGGQYTEAFF
>-|TRBJ2-3|TRBV5-1
CASKGTDTDTQYF
>few|TRBJ1-1|TRBV18
CASSPGEGMGTEAFF
>-|TRBJ2-1|TRBV11-2
CASSLNGGTFNEQFF
>-|TRBJ2-1|TRBV6-5
CASSYSARGAGDEQFF
>-|TRBJ2-7|TRBV19
CASSSQGQGIDYEQYF
>few|TRBJ1-3|TRBV18
CASSPTIDRGPSGNTIYF
>-|TRBJ2-3|TRBV9
CASSPITSDTQYF
>-|TRBJ2-1|TRBV27
CASSLGDSSYNEQFF
>-|TRBJ1-1|TRBV6-5
CASRKGGKAEAFF
>-|TRBJ2-5|TRBV7-2
CASSPGAGQVQYF
>-|TRBJ2-7|TRBV28
CASSGVGGGMRNEQYF
>-|TRBJ2-6|TRBV5-4
CASSLKGTNVLTF
>-|TRBJ1-2|TRBV25-1
CASIGAGGPNYGYTF
>-|TRBJ2-3|TRBV10-3
CAISEGLAGGSDTQYF
>-|TRBJ1-2|TRBV13
CASSLGGTGDLNYGYTF
>once|TRBJ1-2|TRBV15
CATSREAGIYGYTF
>-|TRBJ1-5|TRBV14
CASRELRGRGDQPQHF
>few|TRBJ2-5|TRBV5-4
CASSLGLAGKETQYF
>-|TRBJ2-7|TRBV6-5
CASSPRAGHGYEQYF